This record looks at one TCR beta chain sequence and its context. Clones were read by immunoSEQ multiplex PCR, and TCRdb kept only the in-frame ones, dropping some. The table lists 70,000 or so clones, over 65% of them singletons, with less than 40% in the top ten. This record comes from a study of blood T cell repertoires in COVID-19. Study details: PBMCs, B-cell-depleted T cells, or T cells were the source of the cDNA or gDNA that made up the material.

Trimming took off 3 bases at V and 1 base at J, with 12 bases between the two ends. Germline CDR1 ENHRY, CDR2 SYGVKD. This CDR3 contains 15 residues. Sequencing was performed on peripheral blood. The TCR was taken from an older woman with acute or convalescent COVID-19. The rearrangement uses TRBV10-3 and TRBJ1-1, with D perhaps TRBD1 (5 bases). The CDR3 reads CAISDPGGRNTEAFF. For the CDR3, the DNA is TGTGCCATCAGTGACCCGGGGGGGAGGAACACTGAAGCTTTCTTT.